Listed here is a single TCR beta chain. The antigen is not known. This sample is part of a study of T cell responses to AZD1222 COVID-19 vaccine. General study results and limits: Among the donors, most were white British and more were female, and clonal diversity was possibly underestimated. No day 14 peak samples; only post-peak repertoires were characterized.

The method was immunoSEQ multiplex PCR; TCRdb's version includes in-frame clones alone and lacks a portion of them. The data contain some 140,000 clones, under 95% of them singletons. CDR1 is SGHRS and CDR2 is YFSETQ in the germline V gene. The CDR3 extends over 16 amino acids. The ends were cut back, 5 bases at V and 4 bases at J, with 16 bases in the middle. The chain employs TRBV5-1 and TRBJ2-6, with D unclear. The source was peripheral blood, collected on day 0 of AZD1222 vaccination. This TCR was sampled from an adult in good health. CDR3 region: CASRVHEASGANVLTF. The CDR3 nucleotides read TGCGCCAGCAGGGTGCACGAGGCCTCCGGGGCCAACGTCCTGACTTTC.